This T cell receptor (beta chain) was sequenced for a study of cytomegalovirus exposure and HLA in healthy donors. Study in general: There were fewer than 500 genotyped donors. Of these, 75% to 85% fell in the genetic ancestry cluster associated with self-reported Caucasian donors.

The PCR made use of 60 Vbeta and 13 Jbeta primers. Method: immunoSEQ multiplex PCR; TCRdb's copy keeps in-frame clones and lacks some. The sample lists around 150,000 clones; under 10% were seen once. General observations from the study: Follow-up analysis found HLA locus-dependent TCR association rates, highest for DRB1 and lowest for HLA-C.

In regard to this clone: Its antigen remains unknown.

The receptor's source is a woman aged 40 to 55 in good health and CMV-seropositive. The specimen sequenced was PBMCs.

In DNA form, the CDR3 reads TGTGCCAGCAGAACAGGGGGCTTGACTAATGAAAAACTGTTTTTT. It encodes CASRTGGLTNEKLFF. The rearrangement joins TRBV2 to TRBJ1-4, with 9 bases fitting TRBD1. After removal of 6 bases from V and 2 bases from J, the junction contained 4 bases not matched to a gene. Germline CDR1 reads SNHLY; CDR2 reads FYNNEI. This CDR3 spans 15 amino acids.